This is a list of T cell receptor beta chains from one sample in a study of blood T cell repertoires in COVID-19. Profiled with immunoSEQ multiplex PCR; TCRdb holds only in-frame clones, not every one. The sample lists roughly 67,000 clones, roughly 80% occurring once. The sequencing sample was made of peripheral blood. Source of these receptors: a human donor in a cohort sampled during active COVID-19. CDR3s include the opening cysteine and the closing phenylalanine or tryptophan.

v_gene,j_gene,CDR3aa
TRBV18,TRBJ1-2,CASSPTDYGYTF
TRBV9,TRBJ1-6,CASSEGQGGDSPLHF
TRBV6-1,TRBJ2-7,CASSGAGVGSYEQYF
TRBV4-1,TRBJ2-1,CASSLQGTSGNEQFF
TRBV6-2/TRBV6-3,TRBJ1-5,CASSYTVTGNQPQHF
TRBV2,TRBJ2-7,CASSEESPSIGYEQYF
TRBV7-2,TRBJ2-7,CASSLRGRRGSYEQYF
TRBV4-2,TRBJ1-1,CASSQDSKNTEAFF
TRBV5-1,TRBJ2-7,CASRPTSGGLGEQYF
TRBV16,TRBJ2-1,CASSQEVGSGRRSYNEQFF